This TCR beta chain was identified during a study of blood T cells in healthy people across ages. Germline CDR1 reads MRHNA; CDR2 reads SNTAGT. The length of the CDR3 is 16 residues. With 3 bases removed from V and 5 bases from J, the gap between germline ends came to 16 bases. The authors ran a second PCR of about 7 to 11 cycles using a sample-barcoded 5' primer and a J-beta primer mix. TCRdb passed the 5' RACE reads through MiXCR, listing each CDR3 protein once. The sample carries 600,000 or so distinct CDR3 sequences, roughly 21% recorded once. At least ten counts were recorded for this clonotype. What it binds is unknown. Those donating, healthy Caucasian individuals from Russia, were aged roughly 6 to 90. Every donor contributed about 10 milliliters of peripheral blood by blood draw. General study results and limits: Unsorted PBMC input precluded a conclusive naive versus antigen-experienced comparison.

This TCR was recovered from a man in his 70s in good health. Sequenced input: blood. V usage is TRBV6-4 and J usage is TRBJ2-2; no reliable D call. DNA for the CDR3: TGTGCCAGCAGTGAATCCTCGGCAGTATTGACCGGGGAGCTGTTTTTT. It encodes CASSESSAVLTGELFF.